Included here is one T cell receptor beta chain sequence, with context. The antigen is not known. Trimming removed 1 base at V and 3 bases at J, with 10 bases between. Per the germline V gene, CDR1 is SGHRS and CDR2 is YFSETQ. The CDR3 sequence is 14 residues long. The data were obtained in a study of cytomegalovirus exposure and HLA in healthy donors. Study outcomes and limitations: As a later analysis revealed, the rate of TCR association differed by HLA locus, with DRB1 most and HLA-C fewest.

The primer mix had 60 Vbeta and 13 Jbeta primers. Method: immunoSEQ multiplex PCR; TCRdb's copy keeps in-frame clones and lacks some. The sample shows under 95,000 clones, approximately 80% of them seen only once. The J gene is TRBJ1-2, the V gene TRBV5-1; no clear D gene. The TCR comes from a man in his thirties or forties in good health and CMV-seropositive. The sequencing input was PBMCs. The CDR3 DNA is TGCGCCAGCAGCTTGCAGAGGCCGGACTATGGCTACACCTTC. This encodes CASSLQRPDYGYTF. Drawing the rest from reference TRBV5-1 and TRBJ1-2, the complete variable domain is KAGVTQTPRYLIKTRGQQVTLSCSPISGHRSVSWYQQTPGQGLQFLFEYFSETQRNKGNFPGRFSGRQFSNSRSEMNVSTLELGDSALYLCASSLQRPDYGYTFGSGTRLTVV.